Listed below are T cell receptor beta chains from one sample, sequenced in a study of human T cells and chemical hapten exposure. TCRdb reprocessed the reads with MiXCR, giving one entry per CDR3 protein. The data contain about 120,000 distinct CDR3 sequences, over 7% of them singletons. The sample comprised whole blood. These receptor sequences come from a human donor in good health. Some clones in this sample may be carry-over from other donors' samples. Each CDR3 is given with its conserved first and last residue. Each record gives: V gene, clone size, J gene, D gene, CDR3 protein, CDR3 DNA. D genes are given only for firm matches. Not all rows give a size; the values are once, few, many and, for expanded clones, a class.

>TRBV6-5|.|TRBJ2-2|TRBD1
CASKGTGGLGELFF
TGTGCCAGCAAGGGGACAGGGGGCCTCGGGGAGCTGTTTTTT
>TRBV14|few|TRBJ2-7|TRBD2
CASSPPGRVIYEQYF
TGTGCCAGCAGCCCTCCCGGGAGGGTCATCTACGAGCAGTACTTC
>TRBV12-3/TRBV12-4|.|TRBJ2-1|TRBD1
CASSPRTGRVSEEQFF
TGTGCCAGCAGTCCACGGACAGGGCGGGTTTCGGAAGAGCAGTTCTTC
>TRBV7-8|many|TRBJ1-1|TRBD1
CASSFPLGQGRGLSMDTEAFF
TGTGCCAGCAGCTTCCCCTTGGGACAGGGGAGGGGACTCAGCATGGACACTGAAGCTTTCTTT
>TRBV19|.|TRBJ2-1|TRBD2
CASSHWGGNNEQFF
TGTGCCAGTAGTCATTGGGGGGGGAACAATGAGCAGTTCTTC
>TRBV7-2|many|TRBJ1-1|.
CAGRGQPNTEAFF
TGTGCCGGCCGGGGGCAGCCGAACACTGAAGCTTTCTTT
>TRBV5-4|.|TRBJ2-1|TRBD2
CASSTPGTSDNEQFF
TGTGCCAGCAGCACGCCCGGGACTAGCGACAATGAGCAGTTCTTC
>TRBV12-3/TRBV12-4|many|TRBJ1-3|.
CASSVGEVAGNTIYF
TGTGCCAGCAGTGTGGGTGAGGTGGCTGGAAACACCATATATTTT
>TRBV24-1|few|TRBJ2-3|.
CATSVPTAGGADTQYF
TGTGCCACCAGTGTCCCGACCGCGGGCGGGGCTGATACGCAGTATTTT
>TRBV6-2/TRBV6-3|few|TRBJ1-2|TRBD1
CASRVDRNYGYTF
TGTGCCAGCAGGGTGGACAGGAACTATGGCTACACCTTC
>TRBV7-9|.|TRBJ1-3|.
CASSGTGDSGNTIYF
TGTGCCAGCAGCGGCACAGGAGACTCTGGAAACACCATATATTTT
>TRBV12-3/TRBV12-4|few|TRBJ2-5|.
CASSPWVVVGQETQYF
TGTGCCAGCAGTCCCTGGGTAGTTGTCGGCCAAGAGACCCAGTACTTC
>TRBV7-9|many|TRBJ1-2|.
CASSLEDVYGYTF
TGTGCCAGCAGCTTAGAAGACGTCTATGGCTACACCTTC
>TRBV5-1|few|TRBJ2-7|TRBD2
CASSLSPSGSYEQYF
TGCGCCAGCAGCTTGTCCCCCAGCGGGAGTTACGAGCAGTACTTC
>TRBV6-5|few|TRBJ1-1|TRBD1
CASSLETGSGAFF
TGTGCCAGCAGCCTAGAGACAGGGAGTGGAGCTTTCTTT
>TRBV5-1|many|TRBJ2-5|TRBD1
CASSLGQGYQETQYF
TGCGCCAGCAGCTTGGGACAGGGCTACCAAGAGACCCAGTACTTC
>TRBV5-6|.|TRBJ2-1|.
CASSLLWNDEQFF
TGTGCCAGCAGCCTATTATGGAACGATGAGCAGTTCTTC
>TRBV20-1|many|TRBJ2-3|TRBD2
CRGSSGITDTQYF
TGCAGGGGAAGTAGCGGGATAACAGATACGCAGTATTTT
>TRBV12-3/TRBV12-4|few|TRBJ2-2|.
CASWGGLGGNTGELFF
TGTGCCAGCTGGGGGGGGCTCGGGGGGAACACCGGGGAGCTGTTTTTT
>TRBV12-3/TRBV12-4|few|TRBJ2-6|TRBD1
CASYGQGATGANVLTF
TGTGCCAGCTACGGACAGGGGGCAACTGGGGCCAACGTCCTGACTTTC
>TRBV5-1|few|TRBJ2-6|.
CASSLGRISGANVLTF
TGCGCCAGCAGCCTGGGACGTATCTCTGGGGCCAACGTCCTGACTTTC
>TRBV12-3/TRBV12-4|.|TRBJ1-4|TRBD1
CASSDPDRGNEGLFF
TGTGCCAGCAGTGATCCGGACAGGGGTAATGAAGGCCTGTTTTTT
>TRBV20-1|many|TRBJ2-5|.
CSARTTAQETQYF
TGCAGTGCTAGAACGACCGCCCAAGAGACCCAGTACTTC
>TRBV27|.|TRBJ2-5|TRBD1
CASSWGQGAWKTQYF
TGTGCCAGCAGTTGGGGACAGGGGGCCTGGAAGACCCAGTACTTC
>TRBV10-2|many|TRBJ1-2|.
CASSEGLNGWSLVGYTF
TGCGCCAGCAGTGAGGGCTTAAATGGATGGTCCTTGGTTGGCTATACCTTC
>TRBV6-5|many|TRBJ1-5|TRBD1
CASSPIGTGNQPQHF
TGTGCCAGCAGTCCAATCGGGACAGGCAATCAGCCCCAGCATTTT
>TRBV7-2|many|TRBJ1-2|TRBD1
CASSMGDRVIYGYTF
TGTGCCAGCAGCATGGGGGACAGGGTGATCTATGGCTACACCTTC
>TRBV15|.|TRBJ2-3|TRBD1
CATSATRQGATDTQYF
TGTGCCACCAGCGCAACCCGACAGGGTGCCACAGATACGCAGTATTTT
>TRBV25-1|many|TRBJ2-1|TRBD2
CATNKPGLAGGPPTNEQFF
TGTGCCACCAACAAACCGGGACTAGCGGGAGGGCCTCCTACCAATGAGCAGTTCTTC
>TRBV5-6|many|TRBJ2-1|.
CASSSGRHNEQFF
TGTGCCAGCAGCTCGGGACGGCACAATGAGCAGTTCTTC
>TRBV6-5|.|TRBJ2-7|TRBD2
CASSYSAGVDGEQYF
TGTGCCAGCAGTTACTCGGCGGGAGTTGATGGGGAGCAGTACTTC
>TRBV19|many|TRBJ1-1|TRBD1
CASSVRTGQNTEAFF
TGTGCCAGTAGTGTCCGGACAGGACAAAACACTGAAGCTTTCTTT
>TRBV5-1|.|TRBJ2-1|TRBD2
CASSPGLAGAGNEQFF
TGCGCCAGCAGCCCGGGACTAGCGGGAGCCGGGAATGAGCAGTTCTTC
>TRBV6-6|few|TRBJ2-6|.
CASSPDPGGANVLTF
TGTGCCAGCAGCCCCGATCCAGGGGGGGCCAACGTCCTGACTTTC
>TRBV3-1|many|TRBJ1-1|.
CASSQGQERTAEAFF
TGTGCCAGCAGCCAAGGTCAAGAGCGGACAGCTGAAGCTTTCTTT
>TRBV20-1|.|TRBJ2-3|.
CSARDQVTDTQYF
TGCAGTGCTAGAGATCAAGTCACAGATACGCAGTATTTT
>TRBV5-4|.|TRBJ2-3|.
CASSFSPGTASTDTQYF
TGTGCCAGCAGCTTTTCCCCCGGGACGGCTAGCACAGATACGCAGTATTTT
>TRBV20-1|many|TRBJ1-2|.
CSANREGNAYGYTF
TGCAGTGCTAACAGGGAAGGGAACGCCTATGGCTACACCTTC
>TRBV16|few|TRBJ1-1|.
CASSQSKAIGFRGTEAFF
TGTGCCAGCAGCCAATCAAAGGCCATCGGTTTCAGGGGCACTGAAGCTTTCTTT
>TRBV29-1|few|TRBJ2-2|.
CSAAGDRRISNTGELFF
TGCAGCGCCGCGGGGGACAGAAGGATATCGAACACCGGGGAGCTGTTTTTT
>TRBV6-5|few|TRBJ2-3|TRBD2
CASRHGLAEKDTQYF
TGTGCCAGCAGGCACGGACTAGCGGAGAAGGATACGCAGTATTTT
>TRBV29-1|.|TRBJ1-1|TRBD1
CSVVEEDRGIQNTEAFF
TGCAGCGTTGTAGAGGAGGACAGGGGGATTCAGAACACTGAAGCTTTCTTT
>TRBV27|.|TRBJ1-4|.
CASSLSRALNEKLFF
TGTGCCAGCAGTTTATCCAGGGCTCTTAATGAAAAACTGTTTTTT
>TRBV7-9|many|TRBJ2-7|.
CASSATYEQYF
TGTGCCAGCAGCGCGACCTACGAGCAGTACTTC
>TRBV14|many|TRBJ1-2|TRBD1
CASDGQGGGYTF
TGTGCCAGTGACGGACAGGGTGGCGGCTACACCTTC
>TRBV7-2|few|TRBJ2-1|.
CASSPSTGNNEQFF
TGTGCCAGCAGCCCTTCGACAGGAAACAATGAGCAGTTCTTC
>TRBV6-5|few|TRBJ2-7|TRBD1
CASSYGDRNYEQYF
TGTGCCAGCAGTTACGGGGACAGGAACTACGAGCAGTACTTC
>TRBV29-1|once|TRBJ2-7|.
CSVVGQTYEQYF
TGCAGCGTTGTCGGACAGACCTACGAGCAGTACTTC
>TRBV6-2/TRBV6-3|many|TRBJ1-5|.
CASSYDYGNQPQHF
TGTGCCAGCAGTTACGATTATGGTAATCAGCCCCAGCATTTT
>TRBV4-1|.|TRBJ2-7|.
CASSQPTGHGGNEQYF
TGCGCCAGCAGCCAACCTACCGGACACGGAGGCAACGAGCAGTACTTC
>TRBV30|many|TRBJ2-7|.
CAWSVKGLLEPEQYF
TGTGCCTGGAGTGTAAAGGGACTCCTAGAGCCCGAGCAGTACTTC
>TRBV6-5|.|TRBJ2-7|.
CASGAGPIREQYF
TGTGCCAGCGGGGCAGGTCCTATTAGGGAGCAGTACTTC
>TRBV6-5|few|TRBJ1-2|.
CASRGGKGWFYGYTF
TGTGCCAGCAGAGGGGGAAAGGGGTGGTTCTATGGCTACACCTTC
>TRBV10-2|once|TRBJ2-2|TRBD1
CASSPGQGAFGELFF
TGCGCCAGCAGCCCGGGACAGGGGGCCTTCGGGGAGCTGTTTTTT
>TRBV6-1|.|TRBJ2-1|.
CASSEMGNLYNEQFF
TGTGCCAGCAGTGAGATGGGGAACCTTTACAATGAGCAGTTCTTC